The clone carrying this TCR beta chain was picked up a small number of times. Its antigen is not identified. The data were taken from a study of T-cell memory formation after mild COVID-19. Study-level results: A subset of responding clones appeared in pre-infection memory, suggesting cross-reactive memory joined.

Deletions cut 4 bases from V and 2 bases from J, with 19 bases between. The CDR3 length is 17 residues. The germline gives CDR1 MNHEY, CDR2 SVGEGT. TCR alpha and TCR beta cDNA libraries with sample barcodes and UMIs came from 5'RACE using constant-segment primers. From the 5' RACE reads, TCRdb called clonotypes with MiXCR, one entry per CDR3 protein. The sample has a few hundred thousand distinct CDR3 sequences; roughly 21% are singletons. The material sequenced was PBMCs or a T cell subset sorted from them (not recorded which). The V and J genes are TRBV6-2 or TRBV6-3 and TRBJ2-3, with TRBD2 as a possible D gene (6 bases). The origin of this receptor is an adult woman who had mild COVID-19 (a few samples of this study predate the infection). Cell type and time point are not known. The CDR3 loop is CASSFGRDLTNTDTQYF. The CDR3, as DNA: TGTGCCAGCAGTTTTGGCCGGGACTTGACTAACACAGATACGCAGTATTTT.